This TCR beta chain was captured by sequencing in a study of blood T cells in healthy people across ages. In the study overall: Per every two T cells, about one barcoded beta molecule was captured by template switching.

The CDR3 runs to 14 residues. CDR1 and CDR2 (germline): SGHKS, YYEKEE (reference sequence). The V end lost 1 base, the J end lost 0 bases, and 8 bases lay between the germline ends. Collection of about 9.4 milliliters of peripheral blood was performed for each donor. Isolated per sample were at least 6.5 million PBMCs. Using a J-beta primer mix together with a sample-barcoded 5' primer, a second PCR was run for roughly 6 to 11 cycles. TCRdb processed the 5' RACE reads anew with MiXCR; each CDR3 protein has one entry. The data contain about 640,000 distinct CDR3 sequences, about 54% of them singletons.

The receptor was derived from a man aged 55 to 70 in good health. The sequencing input was blood. The chain employs TRBV5-5 and TRBJ2-7; D tentatively fits TRBD1 or TRBD2 (5 bases each). The CDR3 is CASSLRDGSYEQYF. DNA for the CDR3: TGTGCCAGCAGCTTGCGGGACGGCTCCTACGAGCAGTACTTC.